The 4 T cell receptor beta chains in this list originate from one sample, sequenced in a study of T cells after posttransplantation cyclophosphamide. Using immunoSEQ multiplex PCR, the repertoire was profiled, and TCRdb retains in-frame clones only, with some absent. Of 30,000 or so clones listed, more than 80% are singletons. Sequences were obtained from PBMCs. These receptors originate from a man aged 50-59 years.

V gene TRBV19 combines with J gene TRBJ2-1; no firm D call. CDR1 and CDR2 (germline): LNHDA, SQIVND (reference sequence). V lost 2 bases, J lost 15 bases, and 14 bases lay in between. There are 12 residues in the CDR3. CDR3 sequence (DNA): TGTGCCAGTAGTATAACTCCAGCAGGTCGGTTCTTC. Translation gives CASSITPAGRFF.

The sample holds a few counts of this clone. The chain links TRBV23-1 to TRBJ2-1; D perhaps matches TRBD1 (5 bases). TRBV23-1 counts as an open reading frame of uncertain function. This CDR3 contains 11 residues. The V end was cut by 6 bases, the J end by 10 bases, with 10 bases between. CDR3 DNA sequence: TGCGCCAGCAGGAGAAGGGGCGAGCAGTTCTTC. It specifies CASRRRGEQFF.

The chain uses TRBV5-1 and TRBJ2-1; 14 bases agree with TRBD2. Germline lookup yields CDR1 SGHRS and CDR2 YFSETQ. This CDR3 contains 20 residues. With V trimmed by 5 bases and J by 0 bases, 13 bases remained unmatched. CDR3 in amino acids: CASRKAGGGTSGSSYNEQFF. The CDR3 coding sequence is TGCGCCAGCAGGAAGGCGGGCGGAGGGACTAGCGGGAGCTCCTACAATGAGCAGTTCTTC.

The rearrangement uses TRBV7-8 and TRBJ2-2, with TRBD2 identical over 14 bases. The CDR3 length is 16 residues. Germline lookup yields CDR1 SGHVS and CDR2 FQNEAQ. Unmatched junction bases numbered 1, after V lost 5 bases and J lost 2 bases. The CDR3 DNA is TGTGCCAGCAGCGGACTAGCGGGGGGAAACACCGGGGAGCTGTTTTTT. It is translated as CASSGLAGGNTGELFF. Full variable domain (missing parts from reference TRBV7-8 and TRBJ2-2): GAGVSQSPRYKVAKRGQDVALRCDPISGHVSLFWYQQALGQGPEFLTYFQNEAQLDKSGLPSDRFFAERPEGSVSTLKIQRTQQEDSAVYLCASSGLAGGNTGELFFGEGSRLTVL.